This TCR beta chain was identified in a study of early T cells in non-severe SARS-CoV-2 infection. Study context: With bulk RNA from unsorted whole blood as input, sequencing yielded unpaired chains.

cDNA molecules, individually, were tagged with unique molecular identifiers. TCRdb recomputed calls from the 5' RACE reads with MiXCR, one row per CDR3 protein. The sample consists of about 68,000 distinct CDR3 sequences, less than 15% of them appearing once. The sample holds many counts of this clonotype. From germline, CDR1 is MNHNS and CDR2 SASEGT. The CDR3 is 13 amino acids. V lost 10 bases and J lost 4, with 14 bases in between. This sequence originates from an adult who was a healthcare worker with PCR-confirmed SARS-CoV-2 infection or an uninfected control (not recorded which). The specimen sequenced was whole blood. The V gene is TRBV6-1, the J gene TRBJ1-5; no clear D gene. This chain's CDR3 is CATTRTQNQPQHF. The CDR3 nucleotides are TGTGCCACCACTCGGACCCAGAATCAGCCCCAGCATTTT.